Shown below are 25 T cell receptor beta chains from a single sample sequenced in a study of OX40 agonist ivuxolimab in advanced cancers. Assay used: immunoSEQ multiplex PCR; TCRdb lists only in-frame clones, some missing. Here the sample spans tens of thousands of clones, about 90% being singletons. Source: CD4+ or CD8+ T cells sorted from blood, taken in a trial of the OX40 agonist ivuxolimab. These receptors were obtained from an adult with an advanced solid tumor such as melanoma, head and neck, liver or kidney cancer.

In its sample, this clone was seen a few times. The CDR3 DNA is TGTGCCAGCAGCTTAGGGGTGGGGCTAGCGGTTCAAGAGACCCAGTACTTC. It codes for CASSLGVGLAVQETQYF. The V call is TRBV7-9, the J call TRBJ2-5; 7 bases are shared with TRBD2. V gave up 1 base and J gave up 2 bases; unmatched junction bases: 10. The germline gives CDR1 SEHNR, CDR2 FQNEAQ (reference sequence). This CDR3 contains 17 residues.

This sequence joins TRBV27 and TRBJ2-3; 9 bases fit TRBD1. The germline CDR1 and CDR2 sequences are MNHEY and SMNVEV (reference sequence). This CDR3 has 16 amino acids. J gave up 0 bases and V 6 bases, and 7 bases lay outside the gene matches. The CDR3: CASSDRGGTSTDTQYF. The DNA for the CDR3 is TGTGCCAGCAGCGACAGGGGGGGGACTAGCACAGATACGCAGTATTTT.

This clone occurred a few times. The gene calls are TRBV28 and TRBJ1-4; D is uncertain. V lost 3 bases to trimming and J lost 7 bases, with 3 bases between them. The CDR3 covers 11 residues. Germline V CDR1 and CDR2: MDHEN, SYDVKM. CDR3 DNA sequence: TGTGCCAGCAGTTTGGCTGAAAAACTGTTTTTT. Encoded protein: CASSLAEKLFF.

This chain links TRBV6-6 with TRBJ1-4; D might be TRBD1 (6 bases). CDR1 is MNHNY, CDR2 SVGAGI, per germline (reference sequence). The CDR3 contains 15 residues. Trimming stripped 0 bases from V and 7 bases from J, with 12 bases between. CDR3 bases: TGTGCCAGCAGTTACTCAGGGGGTTCGGGTGAAAAACTGTTTTTT. As protein: CASSYSGGSGEKLFF.

The chain links TRBV7-9 to TRBJ2-2; D may correspond to TRBD1 or TRBD2 (5 bases each). Germline CDR1 reads SEHNR; CDR2 reads FQNEAQ (reference sequence). The CDR3 extends over 15 amino acids. V was cut by 1 base and J by 6 bases, with 12 bases left in between. The CDR3 loop is CASSLGDGVAGELFF. The CDR3 bases are TGTGCCAGCAGCTTAGGGGACGGGGTCGCCGGGGAGCTGTTTTTT.

The chain combines TRBV7-8 with TRBJ1-1; D possibly corresponds to TRBD1 (6 bases). Per germline, CDR1 SGHVS and CDR2 FQNEAQ. CDR3 length: 13 residues. The V end was cut by 1 base, the J end by 11 bases, with 14 bases between. CDR3 bases: TGTGCCAGCAGCTTAGGGGGCAGGGGCAGGGCTTTCTTT. It is translated as CASSLGGRGRAFF.

The rearrangement uses TRBV28 and TRBJ2-5; tentatively, D is TRBD1 or TRBD2 (5 bases each). Judging by the DNA end, TRBJ2-7 fits better; the J call may be wrong. The germline V gene encodes CDR1 MDHEN and CDR2 SYDVKM. The CDR3 length is 14 residues. CDR3 DNA: TGTGCCAGCAGTTTAGGGGGAGCCACCTACGAGCAGTACTTC. Translating it yields CASSLGGATYEQYF.

This sequence joins TRBV19 and TRBJ1-2; no reliable D call. Germline assignment: CDR1 LNHDA and CDR2 SQIVND (reference sequence). Trimming stripped 5 bases from V and 8 bases from J, with 9 bases between. This CDR3 spans 11 amino acids. This chain's CDR3 is CASSRLEGYTF. The CDR3 coding sequence is TGTGCCAGTAGTCGACTGGAAGGCTACACCTTC.

This clone was counted a single time. The J gene is TRBJ1-6, the V gene TRBV28; possible D gene TRBD1, 5 bases. CDR3 length equals 15 residues. V lost 5 bases and J 1 base, leaving 9 bases between the germline ends. Germline V gives CDR1 MDHEN, CDR2 SYDVKM. This CDR3 reads CASSRTQSYNSPLHF. The CDR3 DNA follows: TGTGCCAGCAGTAGGACACAGTCCTATAATTCACCCCTCCACTTT.

The chain employs TRBV11-3 and TRBJ2-1; D uncertain. The germline CDR1 and CDR2 sequences are SGHNT and YENEEA. Trimming shortened V by 1 base and J by 0 bases, and 10 bases separated the two germline ends. The CDR3 length is 16 residues. CDR3 in DNA: TGTGCCAGCAGCTTAGGACCTTGGAGCTCCTACAATGAGCAGTTCTTC. Translating it yields CASSLGPWSSYNEQFF. Full variable domain (rest looked up from reference TRBV11-3 and TRBJ2-1): EAGVVQSPRYKIIEKKQPVAFWCNPISGHNTLYWYLQNLGQGPELLIRYENEEAVDDSQLPKDRFSAERLKGVDSTLKIQPAELGDSAVYLCASSLGPWSSYNEQFFGPGTRLTVL.

This rearrangement joins TRBV28 to TRBJ2-7; 10 bases agree with TRBD2. Germline CDR1 reads MDHEN; CDR2 reads SYDVKM. The CDR3 loop spans 15 amino acids. V dropped 4 bases and J dropped 1; count of bases not matched to a gene: 4. In DNA form, the CDR3 reads TGTGCCAGCAGTTACAGCGGGAGGGGGTCCTACGAGCAGTACTTC. Protein: CASSYSGRGSYEQYF.

V is TRBV12-5 and J is TRBJ2-1, with TRBD2 identical over 10 bases. The junction had 5 bases not matched to a gene; V was cut back by 4 bases and J by 8 bases. This CDR3 contains 14 residues. CDR1 is LGHNT and CDR2 is FRNRAP in the germline V gene. CDR3 coding DNA: TGTGCTAGTGGTTCTAGCGGGAGTAGGGATGAGCAGTTCTTC. It encodes CASGSSGSRDEQFF.

This chain uses TRBV11-3 with TRBJ2-5, with D unresolved. The germline V gene encodes CDR1 SGHNT and CDR2 YENEEA. CDR3 length equals 11 residues. V lost 5 bases to trimming and J lost 2 bases, with 3 bases between them. CDR3 loop: CASSTQETQYF. The CDR3 DNA reads TGTGCCAGCAGCACTCAAGAGACCCAGTACTTC. The full variable domain, its missing parts supplied by reference TRBV11-3 and TRBJ2-5, is EAGVVQSPRYKIIEKKQPVAFWCNPISGHNTLYWYLQNLGQGPELLIRYENEEAVDDSQLPKDRFSAERLKGVDSTLKIQPAELGDSAVYLCASSTQETQYFGPGTRLLVL.

V is TRBV4-3 and J is TRBJ1-4; unclear D gene. Germline-derived CDR1 and CDR2 are LGHNA and YSLEER. V was trimmed by 4 bases and J by 2 bases, leaving 11 bases between them. This CDR3 spans 15 amino acids. This CDR3 reads CASSPALGTNEKLFF. CDR3 in DNA: TGCGCCAGCAGCCCCGCCCTGGGCACTAATGAAAAACTGTTTTTT.

A remark on this clone: A read error may produce the germline difference seen at one junction end. This chain links TRBV30 with TRBJ1-5; TRBD1 might be the D (5 bases). Looked up from germline, CDR1 is GTSNPN and CDR2 is SVGIG (reference sequence). CDR3 length equals 13 residues. The CDR3 protein is CAWSPRANQPQHF. CDR3 DNA sequence: TGTGCCTGGAGTCCCAGGGCCAATCAACCCCAGCATTTT. Drawing the rest from reference TRBV30 and TRBJ1-5, the complete variable domain is SQTIHQWPATLVQPVGSPLSLECTVEGTSNPNLYWYRQAAGRGLQLLFYSVGIGQISSEVPQNLSASRPQDRQFILSSKKLLLSDSGFYLCAWSPRANQPQHFGDGTRLSIL.

V usage is TRBV2 and J usage is TRBJ2-1, with D tentatively TRBD1 (5 bases). V dropped 6 bases and J dropped 1 base, with 13 bases sitting between them. Looked up from germline, CDR1 is SNHLY and CDR2 is FYNNEI. There are 15 residues in the CDR3. The CDR3 nucleotides are TGTGCCAGCAGCAGACAGCCTACTTCCTACAATGAGCAGTTCTTC. Translating it yields CASSRQPTSYNEQFF.

The rearrangement links TRBV7-2 to TRBJ1-1, with D possibly TRBD1 on 5 matching bases. Between the trimmed V and J ends, which lost 5 bases and 5 bases, there was a span of 12 bases. Germline V gene sequence: CDR1 SGHTA, CDR2 FQGNSA. The CDR3 runs to 13 residues. In DNA form, the CDR3 reads TGTGCCAGCAGCCTTCTCGGGGGGACTGAAGCTTTCTTT. It codes for CASSLLGGTEAFF.

This clone was detected only a few times. The rearrangement joins TRBV6-5 to TRBJ1-2; D is uncertain. CDR3 length equals 13 residues. Trimming shortened V by 6 bases and J by 0 bases, and 8 bases separated the two germline ends. Looked up from germline, CDR1 is MNHEY and CDR2 is SVGAGI. The CDR3 sequence is CASRQRANYGYTF. The CDR3 coding sequence is TGTGCCAGCAGGCAGAGAGCTAACTATGGCTACACCTTC.

The chain joins TRBV11-2 to TRBJ2-2; D gene uncertain. The CDR3 consists of 15 residues. The V end was cut by 1 base, the J end by 5 bases, with 11 bases between. Germline assignment: CDR1 SGHAT and CDR2 FQNNGV. CDR3 sequence (DNA): TGTGCCAGCAGCTTAGGCCCGTCTCAGACCGGGGAGCTGTTTTTT. Protein sequence: CASSLGPSQTGELFF.

As DNA, the CDR3 is TGCGCCAGCAGCCTTCGACAGGGGAGGGACGAGCAGTACTTC. The encoded protein is CASSLRQGRDEQYF. The genes are TRBV5-1 and TRBJ2-7; tentative D call: TRBD1 (8 bases). The CDR3 is made up of 14 amino acids. Germline-derived CDR1 and CDR2 are SGHRS and YFSETQ. Trimming took off 4 bases at V and 5 bases at J, with 16 bases between the two ends.

The chain combines TRBV29-1 with TRBJ2-1; possibly TRBD2 for D (5 bases). The CDR3 covers 13 residues. Trimming stripped 7 bases from V and 0 bases from J, with 10 bases between. Germline values: CDR1 SQVTM, CDR2 ANQGSEA. The CDR3 region is CSAFRDSYNEQFF. CDR3 in DNA: TGCAGCGCATTCCGGGACTCCTACAATGAGCAGTTCTTC.

The chain recombines TRBV7-2 with TRBJ2-7, with TRBD2 identical over 10 bases. The ends lost 0 bases at V and 0 bases at J; junction bases unmatched: 5. This CDR3 spans 17 amino acids. From germline, CDR1 is SGHTA and CDR2 FQGNSA. CDR3 bases: TGTGCCAGCAGCTTAGCCCTAGCGGGAGTTACCTCCTACGAGCAGTACTTC. Translation: CASSLALAGVTSYEQYF.

This chain links TRBV7-8 with TRBJ2-2; tentatively, D is TRBD1 (6 bases). Germline loops: CDR1 SGHVS, CDR2 FQNEAQ. V lost 2 bases and J 3 bases, leaving 7 bases between the germline ends. This CDR3 has 14 amino acids. This CDR3 is CASSLYRDTGELFF. As DNA, the CDR3 is TGTGCCAGCAGCTTATACAGGGACACCGGGGAGCTGTTTTTT.

This clone was detected only a few times. CDR3 loop: CASSQGGHPNTEAFF. The CDR3 DNA sequence: TGCGCCAGCAGCCAAGGAGGACACCCTAACACTGAAGCTTTCTTT. V is TRBV4-3 and J is TRBJ1-1, with a tentative D call TRBD1 (5 bases). With 1 base removed from V and 2 bases from J, the gap between germline ends came to 11 bases. The germline V gene encodes CDR1 LGHNA and CDR2 YSLEER. The CDR3 loop spans 15 amino acids.

This chain uses TRBV30 with TRBJ2-7; the D gene could be TRBD1 or TRBD2 (7 bases each). Trimming cost V 1 base and J 2 bases, with 15 bases left between them. The CDR3 covers 15 residues. Germline CDR1 is GTSNPN and CDR2 is SVGIG (reference sequence). The CDR3 bases are TGTGCCTGGAGTGAGGGCAGGGGGGGGCCCTACGAGCAGTACTTC. This gives the protein CAWSEGRGGPYEQYF.